A selection of T cell receptor beta chains follows, all from one sample in a study of T cell responses to AZD1222 COVID-19 vaccine. TCRdb keeps only in-frame clones here, not all; method: immunoSEQ multiplex PCR. The sample consists of roughly 140,000 clones, about nine tenths of them appearing once. The sequencing used peripheral blood, collected on day 0 of AZD1222 vaccination. These TCRs come from an adult in good health. CDR3s leave out the opening cysteine and the closing phenylalanine or tryptophan.

CDR3: ASSSSLSRAPGSSYNEQF
V: TRBV7-3
J: TRBJ2-1

CDR3: ARPPVGSGGLREQY
V: TRBV11-1
J: TRBJ2-7

CDR3: ASGRTGAYNEQF
V: TRBV7-9
J: TRBJ2-1

CDR3: ASPAAGEHEQY
V: TRBV6-5
J: TRBJ2-7

CDR3: ASSDTSGRRGDTQY
V: TRBV2
J: TRBJ2-3

CDR3: ASSSGGADRIYEQY
V: TRBV7-2
J: TRBJ2-7

CDR3: ASSPSSGPYEQY
V: TRBV18
J: TRBJ2-7

CDR3: AWNYRGLNYGYT
V: TRBV30
J: TRBJ1-2

CDR3: ASSLAGGDRVYEQY
V: TRBV7-9
J: TRBJ2-7

CDR3: ASSSIMRRNTGELF
V: TRBV28
J: TRBJ2-2

CDR3: ASSQITGGAETQY
V: TRBV14
J: TRBJ2-5

CDR3: ASSLMWGDRVETQY
V: TRBV7-8
J: TRBJ2-5

CDR3: ASTWGQSSYNEQF
V: TRBV27
J: TRBJ2-1

CDR3: ASITGCYGYT
V: TRBV21-1
J: TRBJ1-2

CDR3: ASSYSGTGGTGELF
V: TRBV6-5
J: TRBJ2-2

CDR3: SVGQGLDSPLH
V: TRBV29-1
J: TRBJ1-6